This T cell receptor beta chain comes out of a study of shared clonotypes between healthy human individuals. The study's findings and limits: Clonotypes which were not shared had lower generation probabilities than clonotypes that all four donors shared.

This clone was seen just once. Its matching antigen is unknown. V lost 1 base and J lost 7, with 10 bases in between. This CDR3 is built from 14 residues. CDR1 SGHNT and CDR2 YENEEA come from the germline V gene. Using immunoSEQ multiplex PCR, the repertoire was profiled, and TCRdb retains in-frame clones only, with some absent. The sample has 2 million to 2.5 million clones, more than 85% seen once. Positively selected for CCR7, the CD45RO-negative cells used as naive CD8 cells excluded terminally differentiated effector memory CD45RA+ cells. The V call is TRBV11-3, the J call TRBJ1-4; D may be TRBD1 (5 bases). Sample: naive CD8+ T cells from PBMCs. This clonotype was sampled from a man between 18 and 29 years old in good health. Some clones in this sample may be carry-over from other donors' samples. This CDR3 is CASSLGGEGEKLFF. The CDR3 DNA sequence: TGTGCCAGCAGCTTAGGAGGGGAGGGTGAAAAACTGTTTTTT.